The T cell receptor (beta chain) under discussion was sequenced for a study of tumor and adjacent non-tumor tissue in lung cancer. In the study overall: Stage I to III disease affected roughly ten men and several women aged roughly 31 to 80. Whole-study results and caveats: Significantly higher TCR diversity was found in tumor than normal lung. Higher tumor TCR diversity was associated with shorter survival.

No cell sorting was done before RNA was extracted from the tissue. The CDR3 sequence is 13 residues long. Germline values: CDR1 DFQATT, CDR2 SNEGSKA (reference sequence). TCRbeta libraries were built with three rounds of nested PCR, modified from ARM-PCR. MiXCR, run by TCRdb on the multiplex PCR reads, gives a single entry per CDR3 protein. This table has tens of thousands of distinct CDR3 sequences, about 67% appearing once. For this clonotype: What it binds is not known. Sequence at one end of the junction differs from germline and may be a read error.

This receptor was obtained from a man in his fifties or sixties with non-small cell lung cancer. This chain uses TRBV20-1 with TRBJ2-1; unclear D gene. Sequencing input: lung tumor tissue. The DNA for the CDR3 is TGCAGTGCTAGAGAGACTCAACATGGTGAGCAGTCCTTC. Protein sequence: CSARETQHGEQSF.